The T cell receptor (beta chain) described here comes from a study of shared clonotypes between healthy human individuals. For the study at large: A donor's plate count was three for CD4 naive and three for CD4 memory; CD8 naive had two and CD8 memory one. Study outcomes and limitations: Clonotype sharing among donors likely depends on sequencing depth.

CDR1 is ENHRY and CDR2 is SYGVKD in the germline V gene. The CDR3 length is 18 residues. V was pared by 0 bases and J by 4 bases, with 20 bases between. With respect to this clone: Its antigen is not identified.

Repertoires were generated with immunoSEQ multiplex PCR, while TCRdb's copy carries only in-frame clones and drops some. The top ten hold less than 0.15% of the sample, which has 2 million to 2.5 million clones, approximately 94% seen once. This TCR was recovered from a man aged 18 to 30 in good health. Input material: naive CD4+ T cells sorted from blood. Subset of the sample: CD45RA+ positively selected. V and J are TRBV10-3 and TRBJ2-3, with D maybe TRBD2 (6 bases). The CDR3 nucleotides read TGTGCCATCAGTGAGTCGACTCGTGGGGGGAGGTCAGCAGATACGCAGTATTTT. Protein product: CAISESTRGGRSADTQYF.